This T cell receptor (beta chain) was observed in a study of T cells in Graves' hyperthyroidism and ophthalmopathy. The study, taken as a whole, reports: Blood also contained most expanded thyroid clonotypes above 0.001. Ophthalmopathy was predicted by the model a median of roughly 6 months ahead of onset. A model built on 13 V-J features separated ophthalmopathy from stable hyperthyroidism.

CDR3 length equals 12 residues. V was shortened by 8 bases and J by 3 bases, with 10 bases between the two germline ends. Per germline, CDR1 MGHDK and CDR2 SYGVNS. RNA transcripts served as the template for amplifying TCR beta CDR3 regions. First-round RT-PCR with HTBI primers amplified the TCR CDR3 region. MiXCR, applied by TCRdb to the multiplex PCR reads, yields one record per CDR3 protein. The profile shows roughly 580,000 distinct CDR3 sequences, about half of them singletons. Concerning this clonotype itself: Its matching antigen is unknown.

The source of this sequence is a young woman with Graves' hyperthyroidism. The sequenced material came from peripheral blood or thyroid tissue (not recorded which). The J gene is TRBJ1-2, the V gene TRBV25-1; no clear D gene. CDR3 residues: CASLIGDYGYTF. CDR3 bases: TGTGCCAGCTTAATCGGGGACTATGGCTACACCTTC.